Below are 25 T cell receptor beta chains sequenced from a single sample in a study of blood T cell repertoires in COVID-19. Profiled with immunoSEQ multiplex PCR; TCRdb holds only in-frame clones, not every one. The sample yields 140,000 to 150,000 clones, roughly three quarters seen once. The specimen was peripheral blood. All receptors derive from a woman aged 55-75 years with acute or convalescent COVID-19.

The chain uses TRBV21-1 and TRBJ2-7; TRBD2 is the table's D call and was not checked against the DNA. TRBV21-1 represents a pseudogene. The CDR3 loop spans 13 amino acids. CDR3 DNA sequence: TGTGCCAGCTTCGAGGGGACTTCCTACGAGCAGTACTTC. Amino acid sequence: CASFEGTSYEQYF.

V gene TRBV3-1 (or the pseudogene TRBV3-2) combines with J gene TRBJ2-2; 7 positions agree with TRBD2. The CDR3 contains 18 residues. CDR1 and CDR2 (germline): LGHDT, YNNKEL (reference sequence). Trimming removed 1 base from V and 8 bases from J; junction bases left unmatched: 16. The CDR3 DNA follows: TGTGCCAGCAGCCAAGTGCGGGTCCGCGGGAGACCTGGTGGGGAGCTGTTTTTT. Translated: CASSQVRVRGRPGGELFF.

This clone was detected once. This sequence joins TRBV10-1 and TRBJ2-3, with 9 bases lining up with TRBD2. V dropped 3 bases and J dropped 4; count of bases not matched to a gene: 5. CDR3 length: 15 residues. Germline V CDR1 and CDR2: WNHNN, SYGVQD (reference sequence). DNA for the CDR3: TGCGCCAGCAGTGAAGGAGCGGGAGGATCAGATACGCAGTATTTT. It translates to CASSEGAGGSDTQYF.

The count of this clone is one. CDR3 sequence reads: CASAGVMGNEQFF. The CDR3, as DNA: TGTGCCAGTGCAGGGGTTATGGGCAATGAGCAGTTCTTC. This chain uses TRBV9 with TRBJ2-1; tentatively, D is TRBD1 (6 bases). Trimming took 8 bases from V and 6 from J, leaving 15 bases between them. Germline loops: CDR1 SGDLS, CDR2 YYNGEE. The CDR3 extends over 13 amino acids. Complete variable domain (other parts from reference TRBV9 and TRBJ2-1): DSGVTQTPKHLITATGQRVTLRCSPRSGDLSVYWYQQSLDQGLQFLIQYYNGEERAKGNILERFSAQQFPDLHSELNLSSLELGDSALYFCASAGVMGNEQFFGPGTRLTVL.

A few counts support this clone. The chain employs TRBV3-1 (or the pseudogene TRBV3-2) and TRBJ2-1, with 9 positions matching TRBD2. V was pared by 4 bases and J by 6 bases, with 7 bases of the junction left unmatched. Germline CDR1 reads LGHDT; CDR2 reads YNNKEL (reference sequence). CDR3 size: 15 residues. The CDR3 bases are TGTGCCAGCAGCCCCCGGACTAGCGTGTCCAATGAGCAGTTCTTC. Its protein is CASSPRTSVSNEQFF.

The chain combines TRBV9 with TRBJ1-5; 7 bases align to TRBD1. The junction had 3 bases not matched to a gene; V was cut back by 3 bases and J by 6 bases. The germline gives CDR1 SGDLS, CDR2 YYNGEE. This CDR3 spans 13 amino acids. The chain's CDR3 is CASSATGVQPQHF. CDR3 in DNA: TGTGCCAGCAGCGCAACAGGGGTTCAGCCCCAGCATTTT. Filled out from reference TRBV9 and TRBJ1-5, the complete variable domain reads DSGVTQTPKHLITATGQRVTLRCSPRSGDLSVYWYQQSLDQGLQFLIQYYNGEERAKGNILERFSAQQFPDLHSELNLSSLELGDSALYFCASSATGVQPQHFGDGTRLSIL.

This chain connects TRBV9 to TRBJ2-5; the D gene is possibly TRBD2 (6 bases). Germline loops: CDR1 SGDLS, CDR2 YYNGEE. V was trimmed by 6 bases and J by 2 bases, leaving 20 bases between them. This CDR3 contains 16 residues. The chain's CDR3 is CASTGGGGGVQETQYF. CDR3 DNA sequence: TGTGCCAGCACCGGCGGCGGCGGAGGGGTACAAGAGACCCAGTACTTC. The variable domain in full, with the rest retrieved from reference TRBV9 and TRBJ2-5, is DSGVTQTPKHLITATGQRVTLRCSPRSGDLSVYWYQQSLDQGLQFLIQYYNGEERAKGNILERFSAQQFPDLHSELNLSSLELGDSALYFCASTGGGGGVQETQYFGPGTRLLVL.

As concerns this clone: A read error may account for a junction end that differs from germline. The J gene is TRBJ2-5, the V gene TRBV12-3 or TRBV12-4; possible D gene TRBD2, 5 bases. The CDR3 is 12 amino acids. CDR3 bases: TGTGCCAGCAGTCTAGCCTCGGGGACCCAGTACTTC. It yields the protein CASSLASGTQYF.

This clone has a handful of counts. V gene TRBV5-1 combines with J gene TRBJ2-2, with D tentatively TRBD2 (5 bases). The CDR3 runs 13 residues. V lost 5 bases, J lost 4 bases, and 9 bases lay in between. Germline V lookup: CDR1 SGHRS, CDR2 YFSETQ. The CDR3 reads CASRGEGTGELFF. DNA of the CDR3: TGCGCCAGCAGGGGTGAGGGCACCGGGGAGCTGTTTTTT.

The rearrangement links TRBV19 to TRBJ1-2, with D possibly matching TRBD1 (5 bases). The germline CDR1 and CDR2 sequences are LNHDA and SQIVND (reference sequence). This CDR3 is built from 11 residues. Deletions cut 11 bases from V and 2 bases from J, with 9 bases between. CDR3 DNA sequence: TGTGCCGTGGGGCAGAACTATGGCTACACCTTC. It yields the protein CAVGQNYGYTF. Using reference TRBV19 and TRBJ1-2 for the parts outside the CDR3, the full variable domain is DGGITQSPKYLFRKEGQNVTLSCEQNLNHDAMYWYRQDPGQGLRLIYYSQIVNDFQKGDIAEGYSVSREKKESFPLTVTSAQKNPTAFYLCAVGQNYGYTFGSGTRLTVV.

The gene calls are TRBV5-1 and TRBJ2-3; 9 nucleotides align to TRBD2. V was clipped by 4 bases and J by 2 bases; unmatched bases: 5. The germline CDR1 and CDR2 sequences are SGHRS and YFSETQ. This CDR3 has 15 residues. The CDR3 nucleotides are TGCGCCAGCAGCCAGGGACTAGCCCCCACAGATACGCAGTATTTT. It translates to CASSQGLAPTDTQYF.

The CDR3 DNA reads TGTGCCAGCAGGGATGGGGGGATCTACGAGCAGTACTTC. Amino acid sequence: CASRDGGIYEQYF. The chain employs TRBV11-2 and TRBJ2-7; possibly TRBD2 for D (6 bases). Trimming took 6 bases from V and 3 from J, leaving 12 bases between them. The CDR3 covers 13 residues. Germline values: CDR1 SGHAT, CDR2 FQNNGV.

The V and J genes are TRBV5-6 and TRBJ2-2; the D gene is possibly TRBD1 (7 bases). The germline V gene encodes CDR1 SGHDT and CDR2 YYEEEE. The CDR3 length is 15 residues. Trimming cost V 4 bases and J 7 bases, with 17 bases left between them. CDR3 in amino acids: CASSPRQGGIGELFF. DNA for the CDR3: TGTGCCAGCAGCCCGCGACAGGGCGGGATCGGGGAGCTGTTTTTT.

The table lists this clone with a few counts. This chain connects TRBV7-3 to TRBJ2-7, with 10 bases lining up with TRBD1. CDR3 length: 14 amino acids. Trimming at V came to 5 bases and at J to 2 bases, leaving 3 bases not matched to a gene. Germline lookup yields CDR1 SGHTA and CDR2 FQGTGA. This chain's CDR3 is CASSPGQGTYEQYF. CDR3 nucleotide sequence: TGTGCCAGCAGCCCGGGACAGGGGACCTACGAGCAGTACTTC.

The chain couples TRBV7-2 to TRBJ2-5; TRBD2 matches at 10 bases. The length of the CDR3 is 15 residues. From germline, CDR1 is SGHTA and CDR2 FQGNSA. V was pared by 1 base and J by 4 bases, with 3 bases of the junction left unmatched. The CDR3 loop reads CASSLDSGRSETQYF. CDR3 DNA sequence: TGTGCCAGCAGCTTAGATAGCGGGAGGTCAGAGACCCAGTACTTC.

The V call is TRBV29-1, the J call TRBJ1-4, with 8 bases that match TRBD1. Germline loops: CDR1 SQVTM, CDR2 ANQGSEA. The CDR3 has 13 amino acids. V was clipped by 2 bases and J by 12 bases; unmatched bases: 8. CDR3 sequence reads: CSVEWGTGGELFF. In nucleotides, the CDR3 is TGCAGCGTTGAATGGGGGACAGGTGGTGAACTGTTTTTT.

This rearrangement joins TRBV18 to TRBJ2-7; 7 nucleotides align to TRBD1. V gave up 4 bases and J gave up 3 bases; unmatched junction bases: 3. Germline CDR1 KGHSH, CDR2 LQKENI. CDR3 length: 13 amino acids. CDR3 in amino acids: CASSRGQDYEQYF. CDR3 bases: TGTGCCAGCTCACGTGGACAGGACTACGAGCAGTACTTC.

The V call is TRBV30, the J call TRBJ2-1; D is perhaps TRBD2 (5 bases). CDR1 is GTSNPN, CDR2 SVGIG, per germline (reference sequence). Trimming removed 1 base at V and 8 bases at J, with 9 bases between. This CDR3 has 12 amino acids. DNA for the CDR3: TGTGCCTGGAGTGGCGGGCTGTATGAGCAGTTCTTC. Its protein is CAWSGGLYEQFF.

This rearrangement joins TRBV3-1 (or the pseudogene TRBV3-2) to TRBJ2-3; D might be TRBD1 (6 bases). This CDR3 contains 15 residues. CDR1 is LGHDT, CDR2 YNNKEL, per germline (reference sequence). Between the trimmed V and J ends, which lost 2 bases and 2 bases, there was a span of 11 bases. CDR3 sequence: CASSQQGRSTDTQYF. DNA for the CDR3: TGTGCCAGCAGCCAACAGGGGCGATCCACAGATACGCAGTATTTT.

The CDR3 protein is CAWSTTGRNTEAFF. The CDR3 region has the DNA TGTGCCTGGAGCACCACAGGGAGGAACACTGAAGCTTTCTTT. The V and J genes are TRBV30 and TRBJ1-1, with a tentative D call TRBD1 (6 bases). V was clipped by 3 bases and J by 1 base, with 12 bases between them. Germline CDR1 and CDR2: GTSNPN and SVGIG (reference sequence). The CDR3 loop spans 14 amino acids.

CDR3 sequence: CASSGLAGDYNEQFF. The CDR3 DNA reads as TGCGCCAGTTCGGGACTAGCGGGAGACTACAATGAGCAGTTCTTC. The genes are TRBV10-1 and TRBJ2-1, with 14 bases aligning to TRBD2. This CDR3 is 15 amino acids long. Germline CDR1 is WNHNN and CDR2 is SYGVQD (reference sequence). V lost 9 bases to trimming and J lost 3 bases; unmatched junction nucleotides: 4.

The chain is built from TRBV5-4 and TRBJ2-2; TRBD1 agrees at 11 bases. The CDR3 has 17 amino acids. The V and J ends lost 0 bases and 6 bases, in that order; junction bases with no gene match: 7. The germline V gene has CDR1 SGHNT and CDR2 YYREEE (reference sequence). In nucleotides, the CDR3 is TGTGCCAGCAGCTTGGGACGAGGACAGGGGGCAGCCGGGGAGCTGTTTTTT. It codes for CASSLGRGQGAAGELFF.

This clone was detected once. This chain joins TRBV10-2 and TRBJ1-5; D is perhaps TRBD1 (6 bases). Trimming took 6 bases from V and 2 from J, leaving 14 bases between them. CDR3 size: 15 residues. CDR1 WSHSY and CDR2 SAAADI come from the germline V gene. CDR3 coding DNA: TGCGCCAGCAGACAGGGCCCCTTAGGCAATCAGCCCCAGCATTTT. Translated, it gives CASRQGPLGNQPQHF.

V gene TRBV7-7 combines with J gene TRBJ2-4; D is possibly TRBD2 (6 bases). The CDR3 is 17 amino acids. V lost 1 base to trimming and J lost 0 bases, with 13 bases between them. CDR1 SSHAT and CDR2 FNYEAQ come from the germline V gene (reference sequence). The CDR3 coding sequence is TGTGCCAGCAGCTTAGAAGTCAGCGGGCTAGCCAAAAACATTCAGTACTTC. Translation gives CASSLEVSGLAKNIQYF. Full variable domain (outside the CDR3, taken from reference TRBV7-7 and TRBJ2-4): GAGVSQSPRYKVTKRGQDVTLRCDPISSHATLYWYQQALGQGPEFLTYFNYEAQPDKSGLPSDRFSAERPEGSISTLTIQRTEQRDSAMYRCASSLEVSGLAKNIQYFGAGTRLSVL.

This clone was found a few times. This chain joins TRBV12-3 or TRBV12-4 and TRBJ1-1; no reliable D call. The CDR3 extends over 13 amino acids. V lost 3 bases, J lost 1 base, and 6 bases lay in between. The CDR3 sequence: CASSFGRNTEAFF. The CDR3 DNA sequence: TGTGCCAGCAGTTTCGGTAGGAACACTGAAGCTTTCTTT.